This T cell receptor beta chain was documented in a study of blood T cell repertoires in COVID-19. At the level of the study: In each case, the material was cDNA or gDNA derived from T cells, B-cell-depleted T cells, or PBMCs.

In the authors' methods: Cell counts per sample came from amplifying reference gene primers. Sequencing used immunoSEQ multiplex PCR; TCRdb keeps in-frame clones, though not all of them. D and trimming were read from the DNA, whereas the V and J calls and clone size are those reported in that table. The top ten clones hold less than 50% of a sample with about 150,000 clones, roughly 84% of them seen once. CDR3 size: 15 residues. CDR1 and CDR2 (germline): MNHEY, SMNVEV (reference sequence). The V and J ends lost 1 base and 4 bases, in that order; junction bases with no gene match: 6. The chain combines TRBV27 with TRBJ1-1, with 7 bases matching TRBD1. The TCR sequence derives from a human donor in a cohort sampled during active COVID-19. The material sequenced was peripheral blood. CDR3 nucleotides: TGTGCCAGCAGTTTATTGCCGACAGGGTTCACTGAAGCTTTCTTT. Its protein is CASSLLPTGFTEAFF.